A single sample is the source of the 11 T cell receptor beta chains below, sequenced in a study of blood T cell repertoires in COVID-19. Only in-frame clones appear in the TCRdb table, and some are missing; sequencing was by immunoSEQ multiplex PCR. Here the sample spans under 200,000 clones, approximately 90% being singletons. Sequenced sample: peripheral blood. The receptors were gathered from a man between 60 and 70 years old with acute or convalescent COVID-19.

This clone was recorded a few times. The genes are TRBV3-1 (or the pseudogene TRBV3-2) and TRBJ2-3; 12 bases are shared with TRBD2. CDR3 length: 16 amino acids. Germline CDR1 reads LGHDT; CDR2 reads YNNKEL (reference sequence). The junction had 3 bases not matched to a gene; V was cut back by 3 bases and J by 2 bases. The CDR3 DNA reads TGTGCCAGCAGCCACGGACTAGCGGGGTACACAGATACGCAGTATTTT. Protein product: CASSHGLAGYTDTQYF.

The chain combines TRBV4-2 with TRBJ2-1, with 9 bases aligning to TRBD2. The V gene end was trimmed by 4 bases and the J gene end by 5 bases; junction bases not matched to a gene: 6. Germline CDR1 reads LGHNA; CDR2 reads YNFKEQ. The CDR3 extends over 15 amino acids. The CDR3 sequence: CASSRRSSGDNEQFF. The CDR3 DNA sequence: TGTGCCAGCAGCCGCCGATCTAGCGGGGACAATGAGCAGTTCTTC.

This clone was picked up one time. CDR3 nucleotide sequence: TGCAGTGCTAGTGCTAGACAGGGGGCGCATGGCTACACCTTC. It translates to CSASARQGAHGYTF. This chain uses TRBV20-1 with TRBJ1-2; 10 bases are shared with TRBD1. The germline V gene has CDR1 DFQATT and CDR2 SNEGSKA (reference sequence). The CDR3 consists of 14 residues. J lost 6 bases, V lost 3 bases, and 7 bases had no gene match.

The chain uses TRBV18 and TRBJ2-1; 14 bases are a match to TRBD2. V trimming: 1 base; J trimming: 7 bases; junction bases outside the gene matches: 6. The germline CDR1 and CDR2 sequences are KGHSH and LQKENI. The CDR3 totals 17 residues. The CDR3 coding sequence is TGTGCCAGCTCACCACGTGGGACTAGCGGGAGTCGGAATGAGCAGTTCTTC. Translated, it gives CASSPRGTSGSRNEQFF.

This clone was found once. In nucleotides, the CDR3 is TGCGCCAGCACCTCCTCCGGGACACGTGTTGAAAAACTGTTTTTT. Protein: CASTSSGTRVEKLFF. The rearrangement links TRBV5-1 to TRBJ1-4, with D possibly matching TRBD1 (6 bases). This CDR3 comprises 15 residues. Germline loops: CDR1 SGHRS, CDR2 YFSETQ. V shed 6 bases and J shed 7 bases, with 19 bases lying between them. The entire variable domain, with the rest obtained from reference TRBV5-1 and TRBJ1-4, is as follows: KAGVTQTPRYLIKTRGQQVTLSCSPISGHRSVSWYQQTPGQGLQFLFEYFSETQRNKGNFPGRFSGRQFSNSRSEMNVSTLELGDSALYLCASTSSGTRVEKLFFGSGTQLSVL.

The chain links TRBV12-5 to TRBJ1-1, with 10 bases matching TRBD1. This CDR3 has 18 amino acids. The germline V gene encodes CDR1 LGHNT and CDR2 FRNRAP. With V trimmed by 0 bases and J by 3 bases, 10 bases remained unmatched. The CDR3 DNA reads TGTGCTAGTGGTTTGGTAATAGGTCCCGGACAGGGGGACACTGAAGCTTTCTTT. It specifies CASGLVIGPGQGDTEAFF.

The rearrangement links TRBV7-2 to TRBJ1-5; maybe TRBD1 (5 bases). V shed 6 bases and J shed 0 bases, with 12 bases lying between them. Germline V gene sequence: CDR1 SGHTA, CDR2 FQGNSA. The length of the CDR3 is 15 residues. The CDR3 sequence: CASRYDSYSNQPQHF. For the CDR3, the DNA is TGTGCCAGCAGGTACGACAGTTATAGCAATCAGCCCCAGCATTTT.

The CDR3 DNA reads TGTGCCAGCACAGCGGCGACAGGGGGGCAAGAGACCCAGTACTTC. Protein: CASTAATGGQETQYF. The chain joins TRBV5-5 to TRBJ2-5; 9 bases are shared with TRBD1. The CDR3 consists of 15 residues. Germline-derived CDR1 and CDR2 are SGHKS and YYEKEE (reference sequence). Trimming at V came to 6 bases and at J to 2 bases, leaving 8 bases not matched to a gene.

V and J are TRBV7-2 and TRBJ2-5; TRBD2 matches at 9 bases. V shed 5 bases and J 2 bases; nucleotides not matched to a gene: 3. Per the germline V gene, CDR1 is SGHTA and CDR2 is FQGNSA. The length of the CDR3 is 14 residues. The CDR3, as DNA: TGTGCCAGCAGCAGGACTAGCGTTCAAGAGACCCAGTACTTC. Protein: CASSRTSVQETQYF.

DNA of the CDR3: TGTGCCAGCAGCTTAATTACAGTCGAGCAGTACTTC. Translated, it gives CASSLITVEQYF. The J gene is TRBJ2-7, the V gene TRBV11-2; no clear D gene. CDR3 length: 12 residues. Germline CDR1 is SGHAT and CDR2 is FQNNGV. Trimming stripped 2 bases from V and 6 bases from J, with 8 bases between.

This chain joins TRBV9 and TRBJ2-3, with TRBD1 matching over 9 bases. Trimming removed 5 bases from V and 3 bases from J; junction bases left unmatched: 13. CDR1 SGDLS and CDR2 YYNGEE come from the germline V gene. This CDR3 is built from 17 residues. Here the CDR3 reads CASSPLDRGITTDTQYF. The CDR3 coding sequence is TGTGCCAGCAGTCCTCTGGACAGGGGCATTACAACAGATACGCAGTATTTT.